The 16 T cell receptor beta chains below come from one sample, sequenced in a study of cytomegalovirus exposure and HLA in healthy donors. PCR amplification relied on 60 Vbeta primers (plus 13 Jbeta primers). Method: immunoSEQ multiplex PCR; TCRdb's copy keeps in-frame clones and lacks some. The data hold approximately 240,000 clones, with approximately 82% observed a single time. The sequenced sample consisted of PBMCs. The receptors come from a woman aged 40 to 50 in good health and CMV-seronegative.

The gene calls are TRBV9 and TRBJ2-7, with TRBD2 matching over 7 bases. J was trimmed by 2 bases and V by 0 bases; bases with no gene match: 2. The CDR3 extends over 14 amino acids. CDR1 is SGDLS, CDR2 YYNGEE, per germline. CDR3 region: CASSVGEGAYEQYF. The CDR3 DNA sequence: TGTGCCAGCAGCGTAGGGGAGGGAGCCTACGAGCAGTACTTC.

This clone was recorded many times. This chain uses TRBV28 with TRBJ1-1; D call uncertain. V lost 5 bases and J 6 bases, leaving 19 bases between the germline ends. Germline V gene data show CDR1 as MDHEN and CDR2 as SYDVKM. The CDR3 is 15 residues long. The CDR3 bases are TGTGCCAGCAGTATCTATTCGGGAGGGAGGCCTGAAGCTTTCTTT. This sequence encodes CASSIYSGGRPEAFF.

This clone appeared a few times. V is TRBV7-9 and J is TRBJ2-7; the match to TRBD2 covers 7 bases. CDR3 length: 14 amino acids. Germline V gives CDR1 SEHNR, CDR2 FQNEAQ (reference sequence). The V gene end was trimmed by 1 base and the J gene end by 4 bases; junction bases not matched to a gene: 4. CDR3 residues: CASSLGEGGYEQYF. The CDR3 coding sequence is TGTGCCAGCAGCTTAGGGGAGGGTGGTTACGAGCAGTACTTC.

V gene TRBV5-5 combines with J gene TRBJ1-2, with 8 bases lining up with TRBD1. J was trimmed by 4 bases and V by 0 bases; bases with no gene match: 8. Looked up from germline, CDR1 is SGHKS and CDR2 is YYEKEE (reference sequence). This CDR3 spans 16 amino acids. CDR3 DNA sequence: TGTGCCAGCAGCTTGGGGGGAACAGGGGGGACCTATGGCTACACCTTC. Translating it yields CASSLGGTGGTYGYTF.

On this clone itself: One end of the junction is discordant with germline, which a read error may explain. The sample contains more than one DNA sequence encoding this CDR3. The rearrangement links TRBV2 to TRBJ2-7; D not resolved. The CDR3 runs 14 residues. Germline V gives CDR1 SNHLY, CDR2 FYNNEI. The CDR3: CASSDSPGPYEQYF. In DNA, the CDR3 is TGCGCCAGCAGTGATAGCCCGGGTCCCTACGAGCAGTACTTC. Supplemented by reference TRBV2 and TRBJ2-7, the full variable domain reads EPEVTQTPSHQVTQMGQEVILRCVPISNHLYFYWYRQILGQKVEFLVSFYNNEISEKSEIFDDQFSVERPDGSNFTLKIRSTKLEDSAMYFCASSDSPGPYEQYFGPGTRLTVT.

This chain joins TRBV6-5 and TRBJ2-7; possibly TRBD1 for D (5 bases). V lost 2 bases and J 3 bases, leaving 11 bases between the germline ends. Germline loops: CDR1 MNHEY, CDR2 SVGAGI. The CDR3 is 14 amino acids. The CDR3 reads CASSYDSSRYEQYF. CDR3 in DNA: TGTGCCAGCAGTTACGACAGCTCTCGCTACGAGCAGTACTTC.

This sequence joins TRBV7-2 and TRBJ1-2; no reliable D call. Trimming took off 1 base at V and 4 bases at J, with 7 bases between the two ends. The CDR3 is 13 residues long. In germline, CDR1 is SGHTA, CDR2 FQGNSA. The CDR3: CASSLDFLYGYTF. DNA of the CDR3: TGTGCCAGCAGCTTAGACTTTCTCTATGGCTACACCTTC.

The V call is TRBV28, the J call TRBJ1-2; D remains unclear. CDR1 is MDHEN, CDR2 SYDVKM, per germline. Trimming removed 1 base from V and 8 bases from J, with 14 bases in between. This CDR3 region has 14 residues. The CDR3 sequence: CASSLLPNSRGYTF. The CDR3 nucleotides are TGTGCCAGCAGTTTATTGCCTAATTCTAGGGGCTACACCTTC.

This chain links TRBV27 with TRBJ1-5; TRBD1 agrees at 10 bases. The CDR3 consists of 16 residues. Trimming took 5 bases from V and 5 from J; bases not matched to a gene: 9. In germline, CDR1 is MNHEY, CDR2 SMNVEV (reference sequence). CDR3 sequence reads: CASSPSTGGSDQPQHF. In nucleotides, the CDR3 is TGTGCCAGCAGTCCATCGACAGGGGGCTCTGATCAGCCCCAGCATTTT.

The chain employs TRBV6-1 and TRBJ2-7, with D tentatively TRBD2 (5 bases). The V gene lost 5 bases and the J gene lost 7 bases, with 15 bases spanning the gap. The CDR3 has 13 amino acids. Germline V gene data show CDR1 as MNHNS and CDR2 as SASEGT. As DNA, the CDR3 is TGTGCCAGCAGTTCGGACGGAAGAGGGGAGCAGTACTTC. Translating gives CASSSDGRGEQYF.

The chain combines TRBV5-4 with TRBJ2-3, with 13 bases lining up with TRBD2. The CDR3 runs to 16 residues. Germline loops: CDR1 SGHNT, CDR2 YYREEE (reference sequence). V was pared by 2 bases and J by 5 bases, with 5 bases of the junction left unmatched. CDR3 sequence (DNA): TGTGCCAGCAGCTTACGTACTAGCGGGGGGGTAGATACGCAGTATTTT. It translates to CASSLRTSGGVDTQYF. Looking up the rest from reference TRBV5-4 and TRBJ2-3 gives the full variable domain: ETGVTQSPTHLIKTRGQQVTLRCSSQSGHNTVSWYQQALGQGPQFIFQYYREEENGRGNFPPRFSGLQFPNYSSELNVNALELDDSALYLCASSLRTSGGVDTQYFGPGTRLTVL.

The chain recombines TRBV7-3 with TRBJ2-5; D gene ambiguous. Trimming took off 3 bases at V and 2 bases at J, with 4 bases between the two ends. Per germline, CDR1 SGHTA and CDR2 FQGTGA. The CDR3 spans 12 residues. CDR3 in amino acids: CASSFNQETQYF. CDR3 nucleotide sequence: TGTGCCAGCAGCTTCAATCAAGAGACCCAGTACTTC.

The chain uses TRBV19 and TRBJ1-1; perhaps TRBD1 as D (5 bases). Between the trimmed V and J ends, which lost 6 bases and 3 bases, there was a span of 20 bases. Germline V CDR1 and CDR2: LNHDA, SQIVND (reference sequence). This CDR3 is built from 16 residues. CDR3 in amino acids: CASRGRGGRGDTEAFF. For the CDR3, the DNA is TGTGCCAGTAGGGGTAGGGGAGGACGTGGTGACACTGAAGCTTTCTTT.

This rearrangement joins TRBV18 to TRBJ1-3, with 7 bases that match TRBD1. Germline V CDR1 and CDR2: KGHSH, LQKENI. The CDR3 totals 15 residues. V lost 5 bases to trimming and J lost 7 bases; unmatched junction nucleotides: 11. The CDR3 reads CASSTATGRGNTIYF. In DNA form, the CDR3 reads TGTGCCAGCTCAACCGCGACAGGGCGAGGGAACACCATATATTTT.

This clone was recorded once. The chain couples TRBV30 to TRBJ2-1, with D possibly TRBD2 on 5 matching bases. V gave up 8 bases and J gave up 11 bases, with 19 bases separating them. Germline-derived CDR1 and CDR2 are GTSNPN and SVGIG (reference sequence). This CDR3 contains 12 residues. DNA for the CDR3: TGTGCCCACAGTTTCCGAAGCGGACAGCAGTTCTTC. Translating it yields CAHSFRSGQQFF.

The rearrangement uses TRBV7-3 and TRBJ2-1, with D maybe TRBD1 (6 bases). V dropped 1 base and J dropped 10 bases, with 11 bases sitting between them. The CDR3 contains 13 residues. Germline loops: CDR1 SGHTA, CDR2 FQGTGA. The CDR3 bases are TGTGCCAGCAGCTTAATGGGGGCTGGGGAGCAGTTCTTC. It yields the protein CASSLMGAGEQFF.